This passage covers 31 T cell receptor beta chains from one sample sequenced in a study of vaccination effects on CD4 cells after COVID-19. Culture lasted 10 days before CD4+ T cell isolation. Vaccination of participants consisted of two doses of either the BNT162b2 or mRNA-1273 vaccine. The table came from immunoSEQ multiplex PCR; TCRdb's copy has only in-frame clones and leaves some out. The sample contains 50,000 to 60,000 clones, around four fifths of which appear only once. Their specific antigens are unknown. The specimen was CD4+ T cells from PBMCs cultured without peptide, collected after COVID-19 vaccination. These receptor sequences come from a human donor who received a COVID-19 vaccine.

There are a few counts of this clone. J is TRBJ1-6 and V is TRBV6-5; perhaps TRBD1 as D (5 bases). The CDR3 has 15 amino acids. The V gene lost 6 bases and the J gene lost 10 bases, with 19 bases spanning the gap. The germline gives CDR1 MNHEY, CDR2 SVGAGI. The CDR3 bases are TGTGCCAGCAGAAACCCCAGGGTTGGAGGGTCACCCCTCCACTTT. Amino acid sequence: CASRNPRVGGSPLHF.

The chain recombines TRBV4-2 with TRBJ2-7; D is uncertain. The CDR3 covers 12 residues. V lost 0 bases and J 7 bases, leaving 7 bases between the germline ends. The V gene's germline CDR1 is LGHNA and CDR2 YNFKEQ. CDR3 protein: CASSQDVGEQYF. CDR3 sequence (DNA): TGTGCCAGCAGCCAAGACGTAGGGGAGCAGTACTTC.

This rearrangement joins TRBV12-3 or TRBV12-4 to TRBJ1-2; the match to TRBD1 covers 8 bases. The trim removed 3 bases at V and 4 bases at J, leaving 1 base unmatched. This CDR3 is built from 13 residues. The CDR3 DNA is TGTGCCAGCAGTTTGCAGGGGGCCTATGGCTACACCTTC. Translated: CASSLQGAYGYTF.

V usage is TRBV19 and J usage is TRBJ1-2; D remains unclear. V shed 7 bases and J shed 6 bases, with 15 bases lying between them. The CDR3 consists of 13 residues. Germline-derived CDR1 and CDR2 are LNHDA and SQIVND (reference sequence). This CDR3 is CASTNKWVDGYTF. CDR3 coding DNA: TGTGCCAGTACCAACAAATGGGTCGATGGCTACACCTTC.

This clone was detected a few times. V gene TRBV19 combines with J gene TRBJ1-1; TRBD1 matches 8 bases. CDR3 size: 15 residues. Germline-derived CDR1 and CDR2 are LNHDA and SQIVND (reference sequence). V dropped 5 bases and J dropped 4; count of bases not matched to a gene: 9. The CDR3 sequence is CASSPRTGSSTEAFF. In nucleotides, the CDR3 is TGTGCCAGTAGTCCCCGGACAGGGAGTTCCACTGAAGCTTTCTTT.

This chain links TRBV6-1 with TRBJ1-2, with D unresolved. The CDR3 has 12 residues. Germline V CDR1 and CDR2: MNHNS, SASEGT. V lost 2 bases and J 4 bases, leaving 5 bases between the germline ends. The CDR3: CASSEQAYGYTF. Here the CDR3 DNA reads TGTGCCAGCAGTGAACAGGCCTATGGCTACACCTTC.

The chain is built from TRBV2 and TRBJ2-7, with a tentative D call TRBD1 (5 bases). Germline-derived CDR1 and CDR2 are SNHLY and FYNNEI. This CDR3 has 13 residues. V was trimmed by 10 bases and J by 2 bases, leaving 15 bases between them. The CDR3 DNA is TGTGCCACCGAGGACACTCAAACCTACGAGCAGTACTTC. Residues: CATEDTQTYEQYF.

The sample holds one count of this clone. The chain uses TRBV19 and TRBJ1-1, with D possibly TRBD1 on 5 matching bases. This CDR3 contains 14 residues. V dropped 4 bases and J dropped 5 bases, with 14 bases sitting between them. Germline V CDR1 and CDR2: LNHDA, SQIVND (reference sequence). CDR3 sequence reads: CASSSNRRSTEAFF. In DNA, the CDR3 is TGTGCCAGTAGTAGCAACAGGCGTAGTACTGAAGCTTTCTTT. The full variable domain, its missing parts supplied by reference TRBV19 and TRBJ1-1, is DGGITQSPKYLFRKEGQNVTLSCEQNLNHDAMYWYRQDPGQGLRLIYYSQIVNDFQKGDIAEGYSVSREKKESFPLTVTSAQKNPTAFYLCASSSNRRSTEAFFGQGTRLTVV.

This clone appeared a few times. This CDR3 reads CASSPRTGPYEQYF. The CDR3 DNA reads TGTGCCAGCAGCCCCCGGACGGGGCCCTACGAGCAGTACTTC. V and J are TRBV5-4 and TRBJ2-7, with D perhaps assigned TRBD1 or TRBD2 (5 bases each). V lost 4 bases and J lost 2, with 13 bases in between. This CDR3 is built from 14 residues. Germline CDR1 SGHNT, CDR2 YYREEE (reference sequence).

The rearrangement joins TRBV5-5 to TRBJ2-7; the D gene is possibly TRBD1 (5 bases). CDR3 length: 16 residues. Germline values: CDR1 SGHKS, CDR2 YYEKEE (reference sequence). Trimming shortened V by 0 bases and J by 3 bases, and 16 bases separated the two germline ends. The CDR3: CASSLEAGQSLYEQYF. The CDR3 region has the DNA TGTGCCAGCAGCTTGGAGGCAGGGCAAAGCCTCTACGAGCAGTACTTC.

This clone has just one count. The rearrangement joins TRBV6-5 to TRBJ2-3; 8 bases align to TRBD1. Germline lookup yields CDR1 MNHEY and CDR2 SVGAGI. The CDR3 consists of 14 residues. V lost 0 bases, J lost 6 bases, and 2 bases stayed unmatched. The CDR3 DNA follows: TGTGCCAGCAGTTACTCGGACAGGGTGGATACGCAGTATTTT. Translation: CASSYSDRVDTQYF.

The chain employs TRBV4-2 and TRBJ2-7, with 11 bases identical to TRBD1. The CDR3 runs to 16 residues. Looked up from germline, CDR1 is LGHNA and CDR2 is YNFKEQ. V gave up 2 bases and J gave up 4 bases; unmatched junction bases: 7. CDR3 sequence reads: CASSQLLRDRGYEQYF. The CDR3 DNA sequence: TGTGCCAGCAGCCAACTCCTCCGGGACAGGGGGTACGAGCAGTACTTC.

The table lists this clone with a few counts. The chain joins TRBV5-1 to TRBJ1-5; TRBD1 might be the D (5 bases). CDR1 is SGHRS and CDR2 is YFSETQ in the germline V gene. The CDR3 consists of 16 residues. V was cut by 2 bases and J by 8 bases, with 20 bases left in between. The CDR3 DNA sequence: TGCGCCAGCAGCTTCGGGGCAACACCCGGCGGAGAGCCCCAGCATTTT. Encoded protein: CASSFGATPGGEPQHF.

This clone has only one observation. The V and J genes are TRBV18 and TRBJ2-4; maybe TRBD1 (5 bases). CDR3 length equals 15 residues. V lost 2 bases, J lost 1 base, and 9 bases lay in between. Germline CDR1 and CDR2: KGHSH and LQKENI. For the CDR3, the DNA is TGTGCCAGCTCACCAGGGGCAGGGGCCAAAAACATTCAGTACTTC. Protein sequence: CASSPGAGAKNIQYF. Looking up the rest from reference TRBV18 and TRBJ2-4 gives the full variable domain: NAGVMQNPRHLVRRRGQEARLRCSPMKGHSHVYWYRQLPEEGLKFMVYLQKENIIDESGMPKERFSAEFPKEGPSILRIQQVVRGDSAAYFCASSPGAGAKNIQYFGAGTRLSVL.

CDR3: CASSQLGGGKNIQYF. CDR3 nucleotide sequence: TGCGCCAGCAGCCAGCTTGGGGGGGGCAAAAACATTCAGTACTTC. The chain couples TRBV4-3 to TRBJ2-4, with 7 bases aligning to TRBD2. Per germline, CDR1 LGHNA and CDR2 YSLEER. The junction had 5 bases not matched to a gene; V was cut back by 3 bases and J by 3 bases. The CDR3 has 15 residues.

In DNA, the CDR3 is TGTGCCAGCAGTTACGGTGACAGAACGGGTGAGCAGTACTTC. Amino acid sequence: CASSYGDRTGEQYF. V usage is TRBV6-6 and J usage is TRBJ2-7; D perhaps matches TRBD1 (5 bases). V was pared by 2 bases and J by 7 bases, with 15 bases between. The CDR3 totals 14 residues. The germline V gene encodes CDR1 MNHNY and CDR2 SVGAGI (reference sequence).

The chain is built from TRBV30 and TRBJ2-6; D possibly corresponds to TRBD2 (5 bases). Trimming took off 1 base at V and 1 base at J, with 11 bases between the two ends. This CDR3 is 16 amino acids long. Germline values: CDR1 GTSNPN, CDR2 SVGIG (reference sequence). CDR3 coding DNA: TGTGCCTGGAGTGGCCTACCGGGGTCTGGGGCCAACGTCCTGACTTTC. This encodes CAWSGLPGSGANVLTF.

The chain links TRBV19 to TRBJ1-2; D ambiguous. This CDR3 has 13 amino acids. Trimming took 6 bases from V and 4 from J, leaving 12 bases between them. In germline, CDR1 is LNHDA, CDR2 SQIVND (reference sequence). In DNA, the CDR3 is TGTGCCAGTAGAAAGGAGGGCTTCTATGGCTACACCTTC. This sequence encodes CASRKEGFYGYTF.

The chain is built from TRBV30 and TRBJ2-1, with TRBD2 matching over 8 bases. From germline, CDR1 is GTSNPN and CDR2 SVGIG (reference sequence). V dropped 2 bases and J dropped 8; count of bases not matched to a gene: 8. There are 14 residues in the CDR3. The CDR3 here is CAWSWASGRDEQFF. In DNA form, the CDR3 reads TGTGCCTGGAGTTGGGCTAGCGGGCGGGATGAGCAGTTCTTC. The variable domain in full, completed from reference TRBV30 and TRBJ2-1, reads SQTIHQWPATLVQPVGSPLSLECTVEGTSNPNLYWYRQAAGRGLQLLFYSVGIGQISSEVPQNLSASRPQDRQFILSSKKLLLSDSGFYLCAWSWASGRDEQFFGPGTRLTVL.

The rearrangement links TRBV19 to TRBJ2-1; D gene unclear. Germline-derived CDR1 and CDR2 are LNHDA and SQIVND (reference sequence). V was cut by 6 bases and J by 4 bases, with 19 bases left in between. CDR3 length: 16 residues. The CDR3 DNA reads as TGTGCCAGTAGCATACCGGGCAAGGAATATTACAATGAGCAGTTCTTC. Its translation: CASSIPGKEYYNEQFF.

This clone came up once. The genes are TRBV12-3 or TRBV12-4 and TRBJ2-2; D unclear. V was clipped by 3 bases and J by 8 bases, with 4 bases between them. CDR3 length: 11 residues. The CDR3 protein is CASSLSGELFF. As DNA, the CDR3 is TGTGCCAGCAGTTTGTCGGGGGAGCTGTTTTTT.

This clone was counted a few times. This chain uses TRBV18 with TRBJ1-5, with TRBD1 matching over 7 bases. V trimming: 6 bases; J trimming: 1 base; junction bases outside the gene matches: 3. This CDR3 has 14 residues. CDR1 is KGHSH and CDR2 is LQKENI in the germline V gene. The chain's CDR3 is CASSPGQSNQPQHF. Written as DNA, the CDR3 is TGTGCCAGCTCCCCGGGACAGAGCAATCAGCCCCAGCATTTT.

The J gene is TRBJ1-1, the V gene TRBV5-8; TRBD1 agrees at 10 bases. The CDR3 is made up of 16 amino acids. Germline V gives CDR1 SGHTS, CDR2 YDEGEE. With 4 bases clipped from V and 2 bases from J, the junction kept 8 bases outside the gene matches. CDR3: CASSPGTGVGNTEAFF. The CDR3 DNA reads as TGTGCCAGCAGCCCGGGGACAGGGGTAGGAAACACTGAAGCTTTCTTT.

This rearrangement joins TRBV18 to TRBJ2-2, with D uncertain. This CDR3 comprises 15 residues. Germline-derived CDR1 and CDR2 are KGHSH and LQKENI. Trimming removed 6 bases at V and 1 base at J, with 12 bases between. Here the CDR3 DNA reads TGTGCCAGCTCCCCCAACGGGCTGAACACCGGGGAGCTGTTTTTT. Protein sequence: CASSPNGLNTGELFF.

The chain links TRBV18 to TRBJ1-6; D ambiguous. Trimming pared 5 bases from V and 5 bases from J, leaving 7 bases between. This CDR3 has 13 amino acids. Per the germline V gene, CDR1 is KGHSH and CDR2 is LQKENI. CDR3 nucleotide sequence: TGTGCCAGCTCAGAGGGAAATAATTCACCCCTCCACTTT. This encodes CASSEGNNSPLHF.

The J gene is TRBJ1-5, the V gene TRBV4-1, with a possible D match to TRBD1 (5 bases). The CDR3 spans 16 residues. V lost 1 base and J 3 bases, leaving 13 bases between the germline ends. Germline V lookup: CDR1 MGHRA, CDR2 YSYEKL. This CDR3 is CASSQVVQGYNQPQHF. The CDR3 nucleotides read TGCGCCAGCAGCCAAGTGGTCCAGGGCTACAATCAGCCCCAGCATTTT.

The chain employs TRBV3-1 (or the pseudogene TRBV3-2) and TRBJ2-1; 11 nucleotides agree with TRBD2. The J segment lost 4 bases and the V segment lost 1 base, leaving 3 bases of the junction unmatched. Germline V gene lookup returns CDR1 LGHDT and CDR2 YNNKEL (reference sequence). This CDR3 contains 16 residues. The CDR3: CASSQVASGGYNEQFF. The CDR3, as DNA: TGTGCCAGCAGCCAAGTCGCTAGCGGGGGGTACAATGAGCAGTTCTTC.

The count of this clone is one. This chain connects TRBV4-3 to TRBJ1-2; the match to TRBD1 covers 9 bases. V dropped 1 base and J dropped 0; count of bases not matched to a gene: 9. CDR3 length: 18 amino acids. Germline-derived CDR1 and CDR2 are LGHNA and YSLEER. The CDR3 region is CASSQVSHRGPSNYGYTF. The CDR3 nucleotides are TGCGCCAGCAGCCAAGTTTCCCACAGGGGGCCCTCTAACTATGGCTACACCTTC.

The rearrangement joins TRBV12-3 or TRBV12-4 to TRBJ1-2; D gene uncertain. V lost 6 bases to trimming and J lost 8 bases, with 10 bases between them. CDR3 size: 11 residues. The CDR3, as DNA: TGTGCCAGCAGCCCCGCATCGGGCTACACCTTC. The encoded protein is CASSPASGYTF.

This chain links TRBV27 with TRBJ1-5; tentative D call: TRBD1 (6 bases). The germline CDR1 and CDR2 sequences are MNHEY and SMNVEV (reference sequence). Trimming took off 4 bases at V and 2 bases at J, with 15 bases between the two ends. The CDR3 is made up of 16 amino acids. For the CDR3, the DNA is TGTGCCAGCAGTTCATTTAAGGGGGGCCGCAATCAGCCCCAGCATTTT. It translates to CASSSFKGGRNQPQHF.

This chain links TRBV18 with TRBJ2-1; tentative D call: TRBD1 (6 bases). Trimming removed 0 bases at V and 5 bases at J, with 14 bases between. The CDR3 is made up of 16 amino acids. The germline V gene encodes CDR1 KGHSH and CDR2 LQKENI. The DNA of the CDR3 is TGTGCCAGCTCACCACCACAGGGCGGTCTTCACAATGAGCAGTTCTTC. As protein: CASSPPQGGLHNEQFF.